This TCR beta chain was sequenced during a study of human T cells and chemical hapten exposure. About the study: Application of 0.01% DPC to the upper back was done by patch test, with a reading at 6 days.

MiXCR, run by TCRdb on the RACE reads, gives a single entry per CDR3 protein. Of some 190,000 distinct CDR3 sequences listed, 20% to 25% are singletons. This clonotype occurred many times. V was pared by 4 bases and J by 8 bases, with 6 bases of the junction left unmatched. The CDR3 covers 13 residues. Looked up from germline, CDR1 is SQVTM and CDR2 is ANQGSEA. Time point given: patch test 1, 2 weeks after DPC sensitization. Treatment: therapeutic diphenylcyclopropenone sensitization with weekly scalp DPC. The donor pool consisted of alopecia patients aged 18 to 70 years, considered suitable for DPC. The rearrangement uses TRBV29-1 and TRBJ2-2, with 8 bases fitting TRBD2. This sequence originates from a woman aged 45-65 years with alopecia areata. Some clones in this sample may be carry-over from other donors' samples. Sequencing was performed on whole blood, taken in connection with sensitization to the hapten diphenylcyclopropenone (DPC). CDR3 protein: CSVATAGAGELFF. As DNA, the CDR3 is TGCAGCGTTGCGACAGCGGGAGCAGGGGAGCTGTTTTTT.